A single sample is the source of the 7 T cell receptor beta chains below, sequenced in a study of blood T cell repertoires in COVID-19. The data were produced by immunoSEQ multiplex PCR, yet TCRdb's version contains in-frame clones alone and is incomplete. The table includes some 210,000 clones, about 93% detected once. The sample consisted of peripheral blood. Source of these receptors: a man aged 55 to 70 with COVID-19, enrolled during active disease.

The rearrangement uses TRBV28 and TRBJ2-3, with 8 bases identical to TRBD1. Germline lookup yields CDR1 MDHEN and CDR2 SYDVKM. The CDR3 extends over 16 amino acids. V lost 8 bases to trimming and J lost 0 bases; unmatched junction nucleotides: 10. CDR3: CASPPRRGPSTDTQYF. The CDR3 DNA is TGTGCCAGCCCCCCCCGCAGGGGGCCTAGCACAGATACGCAGTATTTT.

The rearrangement joins TRBV2 to TRBJ1-3; possible D gene TRBD1, 5 bases. This CDR3 spans 16 amino acids. CDR1 and CDR2 from the germline V gene are SNHLY and FYNNEI. V lost 4 bases and J lost 3, with 16 bases in between. The CDR3 here is CASSGGVPVHGNTIYF. CDR3 sequence (DNA): TGTGCCAGCAGTGGGGGGGTGCCCGTCCATGGAAACACCATATATTTT.

The chain combines TRBV7-2 with TRBJ1-5; tentatively, D is TRBD1 (6 bases). In germline, CDR1 is SGHTA, CDR2 FQGNSA. There are 15 residues in the CDR3. V gave up 5 bases and J gave up 7 bases, with 18 bases separating them. CDR3: CASSPTGGGPQPQHF. DNA of the CDR3: TGTGCCAGCAGCCCTACCGGGGGGGGGCCCCAGCCCCAGCATTTT. Full variable domain (rest looked up from reference TRBV7-2 and TRBJ1-5): GAGVSQSPSNKVTEKGKDVELRCDPISGHTALYWYRQSLGQGLEFLIYFQGNSAPDKSGLPSDRFSAERTGGSVSTLTIQRTQQEDSAVYLCASSPTGGGPQPQHFGDGTRLSIL.

The chain is built from TRBV18 and TRBJ2-3, with D maybe TRBD1 (5 bases). The CDR3 totals 17 residues. In germline, CDR1 is KGHSH, CDR2 LQKENI. With 0 bases removed from V and 0 bases from J, the gap between germline ends came to 13 bases. CDR3 protein: CASSPPNIGASTDTQYF. CDR3 nucleotide sequence: TGTGCCAGCTCACCACCCAATATTGGGGCTAGCACAGATACGCAGTATTTT.

The chain combines TRBV19 with TRBJ1-2; 11 bases agree with TRBD1. The CDR3 runs 15 residues. V gave up 6 bases and J gave up 5 bases; unmatched junction bases: 8. Germline CDR1 is LNHDA and CDR2 is SQIVND (reference sequence). The CDR3 spells CASSPQDRGLYGYTF. The CDR3 nucleotides read TGTGCCAGTAGCCCCCAGGACAGGGGGCTTTATGGCTACACCTTC.

A few counts support this clone. The chain joins TRBV27 to TRBJ2-7; D possibly corresponds to TRBD1 (6 bases). The germline CDR1 and CDR2 sequences are MNHEY and SMNVEV (reference sequence). The CDR3 has 14 amino acids. Trimming shortened V by 6 bases and J by 2 bases, and 14 bases separated the two germline ends. As DNA, the CDR3 is TGTGCCAGCAGCGACTTGACAGGTACCTACGAGCAGTACTTC. It codes for CASSDLTGTYEQYF.

The chain employs TRBV9 and TRBJ2-2, with 9 nucleotides matching TRBD1. Germline V gene lookup returns CDR1 SGDLS and CDR2 YYNGEE. The V and J ends lost 0 bases and 6 bases, in that order; junction bases with no gene match: 3. This CDR3 has 15 residues. CDR3 DNA sequence: TGTGCCAGCAGCGTAGATCACAGGGGGCCCGGGGAGCTGTTTTTT. Protein: CASSVDHRGPGELFF.